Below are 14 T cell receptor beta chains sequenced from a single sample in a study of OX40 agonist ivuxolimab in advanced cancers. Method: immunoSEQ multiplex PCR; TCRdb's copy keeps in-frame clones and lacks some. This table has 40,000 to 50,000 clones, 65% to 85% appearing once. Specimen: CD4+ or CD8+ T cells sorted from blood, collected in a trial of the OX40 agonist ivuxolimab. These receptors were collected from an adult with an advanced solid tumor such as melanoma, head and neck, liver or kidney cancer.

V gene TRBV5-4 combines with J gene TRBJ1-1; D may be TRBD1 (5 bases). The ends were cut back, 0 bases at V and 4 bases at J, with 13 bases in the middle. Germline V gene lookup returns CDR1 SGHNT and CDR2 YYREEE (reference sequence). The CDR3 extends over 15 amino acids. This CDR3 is CASSLAIVGGTEAFF. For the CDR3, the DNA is TGTGCCAGCAGCTTGGCCATAGTTGGGGGCACTGAAGCTTTCTTT.

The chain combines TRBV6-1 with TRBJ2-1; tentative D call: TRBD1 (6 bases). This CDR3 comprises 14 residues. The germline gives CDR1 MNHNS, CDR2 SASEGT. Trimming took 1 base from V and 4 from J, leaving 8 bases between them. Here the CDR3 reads CASSEVDRYNEQFF. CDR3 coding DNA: TGTGCCAGCAGTGAAGTTGACAGGTACAATGAGCAGTTCTTC.

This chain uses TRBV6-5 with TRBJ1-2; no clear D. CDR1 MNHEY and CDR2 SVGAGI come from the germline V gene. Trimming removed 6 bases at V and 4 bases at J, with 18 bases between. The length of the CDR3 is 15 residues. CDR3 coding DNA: TGTGCCAGCAGCAAACTAGCTGGATCTCCCTATGGCTACACCTTC. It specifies CASSKLAGSPYGYTF.

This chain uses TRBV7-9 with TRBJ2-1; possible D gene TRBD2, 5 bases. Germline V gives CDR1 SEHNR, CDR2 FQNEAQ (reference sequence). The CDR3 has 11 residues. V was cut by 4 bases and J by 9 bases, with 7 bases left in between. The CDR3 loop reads CASSSTTEQFF. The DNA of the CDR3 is TGTGCCAGCAGCTCGACTACTGAGCAGTTCTTC.

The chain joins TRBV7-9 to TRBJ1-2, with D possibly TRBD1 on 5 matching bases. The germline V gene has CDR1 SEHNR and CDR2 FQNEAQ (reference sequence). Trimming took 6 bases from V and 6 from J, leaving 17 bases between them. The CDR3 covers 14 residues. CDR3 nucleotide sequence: TGTGCCAGCAGAGCCGGGACCGCCGCCCATGGCTACACCTTC. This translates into CASRAGTAAHGYTF.

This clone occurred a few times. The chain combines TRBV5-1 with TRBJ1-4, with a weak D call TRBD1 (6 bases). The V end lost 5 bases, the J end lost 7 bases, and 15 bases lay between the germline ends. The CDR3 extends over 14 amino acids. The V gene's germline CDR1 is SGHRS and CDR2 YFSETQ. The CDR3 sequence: CASRSGTSVEKLFF. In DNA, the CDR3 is TGCGCCAGCAGATCCGGGACATCGGTTGAAAAACTGTTTTTT.

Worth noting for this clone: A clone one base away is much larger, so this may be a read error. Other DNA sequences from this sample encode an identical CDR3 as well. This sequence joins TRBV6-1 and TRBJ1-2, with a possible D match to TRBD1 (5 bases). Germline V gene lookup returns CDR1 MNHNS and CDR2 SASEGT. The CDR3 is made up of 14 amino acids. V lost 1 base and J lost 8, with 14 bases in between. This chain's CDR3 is CASSEVQGARGYTF. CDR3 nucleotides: TGTGCCAGCAGTGAAGTCCAGGGAGCTAGGGGCTACACCTTC.

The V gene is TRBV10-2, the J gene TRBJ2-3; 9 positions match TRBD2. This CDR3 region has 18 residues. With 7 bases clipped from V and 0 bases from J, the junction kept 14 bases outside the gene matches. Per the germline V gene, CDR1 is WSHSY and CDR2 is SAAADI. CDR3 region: CASTPGLAWGKSTDTQYF. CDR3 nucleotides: TGCGCCAGCACCCCGGGACTAGCCTGGGGGAAGAGCACAGATACGCAGTATTTT.

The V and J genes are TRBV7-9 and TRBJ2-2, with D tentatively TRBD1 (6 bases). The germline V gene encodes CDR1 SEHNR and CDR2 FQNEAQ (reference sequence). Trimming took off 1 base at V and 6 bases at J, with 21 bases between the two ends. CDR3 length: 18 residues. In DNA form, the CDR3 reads TGTGCCAGCAGCTTAGTACAAACAGGGATGAGCGTTTCCGGGGAGCTGTTTTTT. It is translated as CASSLVQTGMSVSGELFF.

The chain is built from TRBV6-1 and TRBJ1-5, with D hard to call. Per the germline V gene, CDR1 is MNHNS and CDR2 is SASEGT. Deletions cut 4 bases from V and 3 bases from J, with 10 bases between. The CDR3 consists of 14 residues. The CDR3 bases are TGTGCCAGCAGTGGTCAGGAAAACAATCAGCCCCAGCATTTT. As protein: CASSGQENNQPQHF.

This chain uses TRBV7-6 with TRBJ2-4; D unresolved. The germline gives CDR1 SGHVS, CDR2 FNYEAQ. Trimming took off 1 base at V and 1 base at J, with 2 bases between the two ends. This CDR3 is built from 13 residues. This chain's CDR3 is CASSLGAKNIQYF. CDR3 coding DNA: TGTGCCAGCAGCTTAGGGGCCAAAAACATTCAGTACTTC.

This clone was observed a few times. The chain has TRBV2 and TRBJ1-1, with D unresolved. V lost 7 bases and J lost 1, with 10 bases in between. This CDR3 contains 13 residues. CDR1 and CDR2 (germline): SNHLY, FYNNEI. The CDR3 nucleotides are TGTGCCAGCAAGGTACAGTCGAACACTGAAGCTTTCTTT. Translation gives CASKVQSNTEAFF.

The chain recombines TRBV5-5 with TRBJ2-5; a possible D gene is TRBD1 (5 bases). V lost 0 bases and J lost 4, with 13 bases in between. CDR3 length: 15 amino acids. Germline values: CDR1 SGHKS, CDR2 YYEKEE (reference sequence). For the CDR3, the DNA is TGTGCCAGCAGCTTGGAGCCAGGGAACGGAGAGACCCAGTACTTC. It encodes CASSLEPGNGETQYF.

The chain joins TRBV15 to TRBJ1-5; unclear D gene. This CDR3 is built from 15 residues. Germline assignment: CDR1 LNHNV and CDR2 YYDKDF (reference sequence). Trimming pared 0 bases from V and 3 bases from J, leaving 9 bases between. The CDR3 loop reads CATSRDKGLNQPQHF. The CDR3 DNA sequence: TGTGCCACCAGCAGAGATAAGGGCCTCAATCAGCCCCAGCATTTT.